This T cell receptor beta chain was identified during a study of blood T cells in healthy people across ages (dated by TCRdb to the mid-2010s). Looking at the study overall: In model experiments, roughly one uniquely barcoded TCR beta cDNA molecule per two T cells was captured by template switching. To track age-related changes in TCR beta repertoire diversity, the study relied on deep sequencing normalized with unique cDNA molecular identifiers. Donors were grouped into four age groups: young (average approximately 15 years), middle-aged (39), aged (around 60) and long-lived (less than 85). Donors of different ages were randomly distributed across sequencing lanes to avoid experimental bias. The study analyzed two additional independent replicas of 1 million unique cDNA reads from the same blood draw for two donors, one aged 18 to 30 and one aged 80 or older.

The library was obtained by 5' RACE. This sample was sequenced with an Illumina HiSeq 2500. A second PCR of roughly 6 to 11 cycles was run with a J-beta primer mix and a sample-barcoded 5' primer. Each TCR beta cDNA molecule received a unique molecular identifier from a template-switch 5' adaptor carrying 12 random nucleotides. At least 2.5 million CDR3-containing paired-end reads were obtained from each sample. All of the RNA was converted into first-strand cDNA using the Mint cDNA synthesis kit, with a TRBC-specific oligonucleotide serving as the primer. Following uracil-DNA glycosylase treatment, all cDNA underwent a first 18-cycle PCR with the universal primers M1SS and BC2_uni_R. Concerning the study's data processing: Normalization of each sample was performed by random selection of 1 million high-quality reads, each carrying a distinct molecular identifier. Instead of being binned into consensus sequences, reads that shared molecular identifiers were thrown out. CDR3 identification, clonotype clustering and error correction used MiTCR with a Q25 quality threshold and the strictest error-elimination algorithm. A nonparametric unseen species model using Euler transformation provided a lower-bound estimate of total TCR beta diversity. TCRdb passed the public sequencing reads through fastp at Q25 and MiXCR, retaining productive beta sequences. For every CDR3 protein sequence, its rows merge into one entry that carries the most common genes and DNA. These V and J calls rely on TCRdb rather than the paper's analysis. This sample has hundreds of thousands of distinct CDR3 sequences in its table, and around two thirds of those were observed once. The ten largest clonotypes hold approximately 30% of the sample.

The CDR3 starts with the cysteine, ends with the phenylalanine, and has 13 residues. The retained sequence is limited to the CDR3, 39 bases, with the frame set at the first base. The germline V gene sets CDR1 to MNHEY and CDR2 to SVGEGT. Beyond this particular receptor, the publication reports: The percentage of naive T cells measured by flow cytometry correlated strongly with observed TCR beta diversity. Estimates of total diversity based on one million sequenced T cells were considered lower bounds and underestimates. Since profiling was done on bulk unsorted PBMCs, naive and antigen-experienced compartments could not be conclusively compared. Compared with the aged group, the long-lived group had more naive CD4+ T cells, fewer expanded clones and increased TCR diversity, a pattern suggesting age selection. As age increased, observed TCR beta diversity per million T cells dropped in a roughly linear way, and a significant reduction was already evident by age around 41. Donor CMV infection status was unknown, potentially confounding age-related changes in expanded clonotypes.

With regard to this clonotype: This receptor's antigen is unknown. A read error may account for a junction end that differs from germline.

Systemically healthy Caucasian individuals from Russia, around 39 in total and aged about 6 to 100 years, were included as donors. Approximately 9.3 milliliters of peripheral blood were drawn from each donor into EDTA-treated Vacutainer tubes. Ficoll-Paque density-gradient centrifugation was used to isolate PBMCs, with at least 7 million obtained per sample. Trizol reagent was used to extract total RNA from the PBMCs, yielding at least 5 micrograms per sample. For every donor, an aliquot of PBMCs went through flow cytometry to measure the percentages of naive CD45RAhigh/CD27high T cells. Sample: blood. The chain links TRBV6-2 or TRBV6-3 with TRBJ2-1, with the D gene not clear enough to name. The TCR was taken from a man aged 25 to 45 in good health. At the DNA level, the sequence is TGTACCAGCAGTTACACCAGTTACTATGAGCAGTTCTTC. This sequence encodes CTSSYTSYYEQFF.